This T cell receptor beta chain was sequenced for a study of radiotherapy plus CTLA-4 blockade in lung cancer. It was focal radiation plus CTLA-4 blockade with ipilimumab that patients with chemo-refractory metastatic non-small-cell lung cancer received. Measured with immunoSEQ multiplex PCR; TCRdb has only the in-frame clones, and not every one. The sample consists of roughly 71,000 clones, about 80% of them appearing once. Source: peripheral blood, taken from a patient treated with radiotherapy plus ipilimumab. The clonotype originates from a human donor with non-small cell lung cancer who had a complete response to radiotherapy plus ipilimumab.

CDR3 amino acids: CASRAGGATNEKLFF. CDR3 nucleotides: TGTGCCAGCAGGGCGGGAGGGGCAACTAATGAAAAACTGTTTTTT. This sequence joins TRBV11-2 and TRBJ1-4; D is perhaps TRBD1 (5 bases). The CDR3 covers 15 residues. The germline V and J ends were trimmed by 6 bases and 0 bases, with 11 bases remaining between them. In germline, CDR1 is SGHAT, CDR2 FQNNGV.